The clone carrying this T cell receptor beta chain occurred many times. Time point reported: newly diagnosed GD, antithyroid drugs for less than 3 months. PBMCs were the source of the RNA used for TCR sequencing. The sample belongs to a study of regulatory T cells in long-lasting Graves disease. Study-wide context: Antithyroid drugs had been given to newly diagnosed Graves' patients for under 3 months.

Trimming cost V 5 bases and J 4 bases; bases outside gene matches: 10. Germline CDR1 SGDLS, CDR2 YYNGEE. CDR3 size: 16 residues. The authors built TCR beta libraries using iRepertoire HTBI primers and Arm-PCR of CDR3 regions. TCRdb recomputed calls from the multiplex PCR reads with MiXCR, one row per CDR3 protein. This sample yields about 470,000 distinct CDR3 sequences, of which about 17% are seen a single time; 9.5% to 15% belongs to the top ten. The same data also went into a second study, on T cells in Graves' hyperthyroidism and ophthalmopathy. From that second work: Researchers ran a first-round RT-PCR on the TCR CDR3 using the HTBI primer set.

The gene calls are TRBV9 and TRBJ2-2; 8 positions match TRBD2. The sequence was collected from a man aged 40-49 years with Graves disease. The sequences come from peripheral blood mononuclear cells (PBMCs), collected at new diagnosis, from a patient treated with antithyroid drugs. The CDR3 protein is CASSLYAGGTTGELFF. The CDR3, as DNA: TGTGCCAGCAGTCTCTATGCGGGAGGAACCACCGGGGAGCTGTTTTTT.